Shown below are 28 T cell receptor beta chains from a single sample sequenced in a study of T cell changes during pregnancy in multiple sclerosis (dated by TCRdb to the late 2010s). Library prep was done by the immunoSEQ multiplex PCR assay. What TCRdb holds here is the immuneACCESS table cut down to in-frame rearrangements. Part of the clones is not present; checked against another copy, under half of the missing clones reflect an unresolved V gene, and the others are unexplained. This sample holds approximately 70,000 clones; just over 90% were observed only once. The ten biggest clones cover approximately 0.44% of the sample. The sample here was CD4+ T cells from peripheral blood mononuclear cells, taken before pregnancy. These receptors were collected from a female donor with multiple sclerosis, enrolled in a pregnancy study.

The chain has TRBV5-4 and TRBJ1-4; 8 bases are shared with TRBD1. The V gene end was trimmed by 4 bases and the J gene end by 0 bases; junction bases not matched to a gene: 5. The CDR3 has 16 amino acids. The V gene's germline CDR1 is SGHNT and CDR2 YYREEE (reference sequence). CDR3 sequence reads: CASSLGQGATNEKLFF. Written as DNA, the CDR3 is TGTGCCAGCAGCCTAGGACAGGGTGCAACTAATGAAAAACTGTTTTTT.

The chain is built from TRBV18 and TRBJ1-1; 9 bases match TRBD1. From germline, CDR1 is KGHSH and CDR2 LQKENI. After removal of 2 bases from V and 1 base from J, the junction contained 5 bases not matched to a gene. The CDR3 loop spans 16 amino acids. The CDR3 reads CASSPGSGQGNTEAFF. As DNA, the CDR3 is TGTGCCAGCTCACCAGGGTCGGGACAGGGGAACACTGAAGCTTTCTTT.

The chain employs TRBV7-6 and TRBJ2-1; the D is unclear. Trimming removed 2 bases at V and 0 bases at J, with 8 bases between. The germline gives CDR1 SGHVS, CDR2 FNYEAQ. The CDR3 is 15 amino acids. The CDR3, as DNA: TGTGCCAGCAGCTTACAATCTAGCTCCTACAATGAGCAGTTCTTC. This sequence encodes CASSLQSSSYNEQFF. Full variable domain (outside the CDR3, taken from reference TRBV7-6 and TRBJ2-1): GAGVSQSPRYKVTKRGQDVALRCDPISGHVSLYWYRQALGQGPEFLTYFNYEAQQDKSGLPNDRFSAERPEGSISTLTIQRTEQRDSAMYRCASSLQSSSYNEQFFGPGTRLTVL.

V gene TRBV30 combines with J gene TRBJ2-5; 11 bases agree with TRBD2. Germline assignment: CDR1 GTSNPN and CDR2 SVGIG (reference sequence). The V and J ends lost 2 bases and 2 bases, in that order; junction bases with no gene match: 7. The CDR3 contains 16 residues. The CDR3 coding sequence is TGTGCCTGGAGTTTAGTAGCGGGAGGGAGACAAGAGACCCAGTACTTC. This sequence encodes CAWSLVAGGRQETQYF.

The chain has TRBV19 and TRBJ2-7; 7 bases agree with TRBD1. This CDR3 comprises 15 residues. Germline-derived CDR1 and CDR2 are LNHDA and SQIVND (reference sequence). V shed 3 bases and J 2 bases; nucleotides not matched to a gene: 7. The chain's CDR3 is CASSIRTGTAYEQYF. CDR3 bases: TGTGCCAGTAGTATTAGGACCGGGACAGCCTACGAGCAGTACTTC.

The chain joins TRBV4-1 to TRBJ1-1; D is possibly TRBD1 (5 bases). The CDR3 has 13 residues. Trimming stripped 5 bases from V and 1 base from J, with 8 bases between. Germline CDR1 reads MGHRA; CDR2 reads YSYEKL. CDR3 residues: CASSGAWNTEAFF. For the CDR3, the DNA is TGCGCCAGCAGCGGGGCATGGAACACTGAAGCTTTCTTT.

CDR3 nucleotides: TGTGCCTGGAGTAAAGGTCGGAGGGAGCAGTTCTTC. It specifies CAWSKGRREQFF. This chain connects TRBV30 to TRBJ2-1; D might be TRBD2 (5 bases). There are 12 residues in the CDR3. Trimming took 2 bases from V and 10 from J, leaving 12 bases between them. Germline CDR1 reads GTSNPN; CDR2 reads SVGIG (reference sequence).

J is TRBJ1-2 and V is TRBV25-1, with TRBD1 matching 7 bases. J lost 6 bases, V lost 2 bases, and 3 bases had no gene match. Germline V gene lookup returns CDR1 MGHDK and CDR2 SYGVNS. The CDR3 has 13 residues. As DNA, the CDR3 is TGTGCCAGCAGTGAAGCAGGGGGGAATGGCTACACCTTC. Translating gives CASSEAGGNGYTF.

The chain recombines TRBV2 with TRBJ2-5; D might be TRBD1 (6 bases). Germline assignment: CDR1 SNHLY and CDR2 FYNNEI. The V and J ends lost 9 bases and 1 base respectively, with 15 bases between them. The CDR3 is 14 amino acids. CDR3 sequence reads: CARGASGGQETQYF. CDR3 coding DNA: TGTGCCAGGGGGGCTAGTGGGGGCCAAGAGACCCAGTACTTC.

As to this clone: Other DNA variants within this sample encode the same CDR3. The chain employs TRBV5-1 and TRBJ1-1, with a tentative D call TRBD1 (5 bases). CDR3 size: 14 residues. Between the trimmed V and J ends, which lost 0 bases and 1 base, there was a span of 7 bases. Germline CDR1 SGHRS, CDR2 YFSETQ. In nucleotides, the CDR3 is TGCGCCAGCAGCTTGGCCGGGGGGAACACTGAAGCTTTCTTT. It is translated as CASSLAGGNTEAFF.

The rearrangement uses TRBV6-5 and TRBJ1-2; 12 nucleotides match TRBD1. The germline CDR1 and CDR2 sequences are MNHEY and SVGAGI. This CDR3 region has 16 residues. V lost 4 bases and J lost 5; bases outside the gene matches: 8. The chain's CDR3 is CASSFGTGGFWYGYTF. DNA for the CDR3: TGTGCCAGCAGTTTCGGGACAGGGGGCTTTTGGTATGGCTACACCTTC.

This clone was detected only once. This chain uses TRBV5-1 with TRBJ1-3; no clear D. The V end was cut by 2 bases, the J end by 0 bases, with 9 bases between. This CDR3 has 15 residues. Germline CDR1 reads SGHRS; CDR2 reads YFSETQ. In nucleotides, the CDR3 is TGCGCCAGCAGCTTTGGGAGCCTCTCTGGAAACACCATATATTTT. The encoded protein is CASSFGSLSGNTIYF.

The V gene is TRBV6-6, the J gene TRBJ1-2; D remains unclear. Germline V gene lookup returns CDR1 MNHNY and CDR2 SVGAGI (reference sequence). Deletions cut 2 bases from V and 1 base from J, with 11 bases between. The CDR3 totals 15 residues. CDR3: CASSYGGLLNYGYTF. CDR3 sequence (DNA): TGTGCCAGCAGTTACGGTGGGCTTCTTAACTATGGCTACACCTTC.

The V call is TRBV18, the J call TRBJ2-5; 8 positions agree with TRBD1. Germline loops: CDR1 KGHSH, CDR2 LQKENI. V was clipped by 1 base and J by 2 bases; unmatched bases: 9. There are 17 residues in the CDR3. CDR3: CASSPLRGQGLQETQYF. CDR3 DNA sequence: TGTGCCAGCTCACCACTTCGCGGACAGGGCCTACAAGAGACCCAGTACTTC.

The rearrangement uses TRBV20-1 and TRBJ2-7; TRBD1 might be the D (5 bases). Between the trimmed V and J ends, which lost 6 bases and 5 bases, there was a span of 11 bases. The length of the CDR3 is 11 residues. Per the germline V gene, CDR1 is DFQATT and CDR2 is SNEGSKA (reference sequence). The CDR3 DNA sequence: TGCAGTGCAAACAGGAACCACGAGCAGTACTTC. Translation gives CSANRNHEQYF.

The J gene is TRBJ1-1, the V gene TRBV27; TRBD1 matches at 8 bases. Germline V gene sequence: CDR1 MNHEY, CDR2 SMNVEV (reference sequence). CDR3 length: 15 amino acids. After removal of 6 bases from V and 11 bases from J, the junction contained 17 bases not matched to a gene. Here the CDR3 reads CASSPIGRQGAGAFF. The CDR3 DNA reads as TGTGCCAGCAGCCCTATCGGTCGGCAGGGGGCGGGGGCTTTCTTT.

This rearrangement joins TRBV4-3 to TRBJ1-6, with D tentatively TRBD1 (5 bases). Between the trimmed V and J ends, which lost 3 bases and 5 bases, there was a span of 11 bases. The CDR3 totals 15 residues. Germline CDR1 is LGHNA and CDR2 is YSLEER. The CDR3 DNA follows: TGCGCCAGCAGCCAGGGGCGCCAGGATAATTCACCCCTCCACTTT. Translated, it gives CASSQGRQDNSPLHF.

The gene calls are TRBV6-1 and TRBJ2-1, with 9 bases lining up with TRBD1. CDR3 length: 15 residues. V lost 2 bases and J lost 5; bases outside the gene matches: 4. CDR1 and CDR2 from the germline V gene are MNHNS and SASEGT. The CDR3: CASSEPGQGNNEQFF. For the CDR3, the DNA is TGTGCCAGCAGTGAACCGGGACAGGGTAACAATGAGCAGTTCTTC.

This chain connects TRBV7-9 to TRBJ2-1; 8 bases fit TRBD2. V lost 1 base and J lost 4; bases outside the gene matches: 9. This CDR3 has 17 residues. CDR1 and CDR2 (germline): SEHNR, FQNEAQ (reference sequence). DNA of the CDR3: TGTGCCAGCAGCTTAGGAGCCCGGGGGGGCTTGTACAATGAGCAGTTCTTC. Translation gives CASSLGARGGLYNEQFF.

This clone came up once. The rearrangement joins TRBV5-1 to TRBJ2-7; D gene ambiguous. The length of the CDR3 is 12 residues. Trimming took off 4 bases at V and 4 bases at J, with 9 bases between the two ends. Germline V gene sequence: CDR1 SGHRS, CDR2 YFSETQ. The CDR3 region has the DNA TGCGCCAGCAGCGCCGGAGCGTACGAGCAGTACTTC. Its protein is CASSAGAYEQYF. The whole variable domain, remainder taken from reference TRBV5-1 and TRBJ2-7, is KAGVTQTPRYLIKTRGQQVTLSCSPISGHRSVSWYQQTPGQGLQFLFEYFSETQRNKGNFPGRFSGRQFSNSRSEMNVSTLELGDSALYLCASSAGAYEQYFGPGTRLTVT.

The V gene is TRBV7-2, the J gene TRBJ2-7, with 10 bases matching TRBD2. The V gene end was trimmed by 3 bases and the J gene end by 0 bases; junction bases not matched to a gene: 5. Germline-derived CDR1 and CDR2 are SGHTA and FQGNSA. This CDR3 has 16 amino acids. CDR3 amino acids: CASSLTSGFVSYEQYF. CDR3 DNA: TGTGCCAGCAGCTTGACTAGCGGGTTTGTCTCCTACGAGCAGTACTTC.

The chain uses TRBV10-3 and TRBJ2-1, with a tentative D call TRBD2 (5 bases). Germline assignment: CDR1 ENHRY and CDR2 SYGVKD. V lost 2 bases to trimming and J lost 0 bases, with 17 bases between them. This CDR3 has 18 residues. The CDR3 DNA follows: TGTGCCATCAGTGAGGCCCGATCCGCGGGTAGCTCCTACAATGAGCAGTTCTTC. It yields the protein CAISEARSAGSSYNEQFF.

The CDR3 DNA reads TGTGCCAGCTCACCGAATGGGGGGGAGACCCAGTACTTC. Translation: CASSPNGGETQYF. The genes are TRBV18 and TRBJ2-5, with TRBD2 as a possible D gene (6 bases). Trimming shortened V by 3 bases and J by 5 bases, and 10 bases separated the two germline ends. The germline V gene encodes CDR1 KGHSH and CDR2 LQKENI. The CDR3 is 13 residues long.

The V and J genes are TRBV29-1 and TRBJ2-1; 7 nucleotides align to TRBD2. The CDR3 is made up of 12 amino acids. In germline, CDR1 is SQVTM, CDR2 ANQGSEA. The V segment lost 7 bases and the J segment 13 bases; nucleotides outside the gene matches: 13. CDR3: CSGGRVGGFQFF. The CDR3 coding sequence is TGCAGCGGCGGCAGGGTCGGGGGGTTTCAGTTCTTC.

This clone has more than one count but fewer than ten. The chain couples TRBV19 to TRBJ2-6, with unresolved D. CDR1 and CDR2 from the germline V gene are LNHDA and SQIVND (reference sequence). V lost 7 bases and J 3 bases, leaving 10 bases between the germline ends. This CDR3 has 14 amino acids. The DNA of the CDR3 is TGTGCCAGTACGTTCCCTAGTGGGGCCAACGTCCTGACTTTC. It is translated as CASTFPSGANVLTF.

J is TRBJ2-7 and V is TRBV6-1, with D possibly matching TRBD2 (5 bases). Germline V gene lookup returns CDR1 MNHNS and CDR2 SASEGT. V dropped 5 bases and J dropped 0 bases, with 8 bases sitting between them. This CDR3 is built from 13 residues. In nucleotides, the CDR3 is TGTGCCAGCAGTCTGACTACCTCCTACGAGCAGTACTTC. It encodes CASSLTTSYEQYF.

This clone was counted a single time. The chain joins TRBV7-3 to TRBJ2-3, with 16 positions matching TRBD2. Losses at the gene ends were 3 bases for V and 6 bases for J; bases not matched to a gene: 6. This CDR3 region has 17 residues. Germline-derived CDR1 and CDR2 are SGHTA and FQGTGA. The CDR3 loop is CASSLGLAGGPGDTQYF. The CDR3 DNA follows: TGTGCCAGCAGCTTGGGACTAGCGGGGGGGCCCGGTGATACGCAGTATTTT.

V gene TRBV28 combines with J gene TRBJ1-5; D remains ambiguous. The V end lost 2 bases, the J end lost 4 bases, and 9 bases lay between the germline ends. Germline V gene data show CDR1 as MDHEN and CDR2 as SYDVKM. The CDR3 has 14 amino acids. The CDR3, as DNA: TGTGCCAGCAGTTTACCCCAGACAAATCAGCCCCAGCATTTT. This sequence encodes CASSLPQTNQPQHF.